This paragraph reports one T cell receptor (beta chain). Allocation to cohorts depended on clinical history reported by the participants. This specimen comes from a study of blood T cell repertoires in COVID-19. For the study at large: Two negative PCRs, clearance, or symptom resolution were required of recovered Cohort 3 donors.

CDR1 and CDR2 from the germline V gene are SGHTA and FQGNSA. Trimming removed 2 bases from V and 6 bases from J; junction bases left unmatched: 8. The CDR3 is 17 amino acids. Method: immunoSEQ multiplex PCR; TCRdb's copy keeps in-frame clones and lacks some. The table includes fewer than 250,000 clones, 86% detected once. The clonotype originates from a woman aged 40 to 50 in a cohort exposed to, infected with or recovered from COVID-19 (not recorded which). The chain carries TRBV7-2 and TRBJ2-4, with 12 bases lining up with TRBD2. The material sequenced was PBMCs or T cells enriched from blood (not recorded which). CDR3 loop: CASSLIASGRVGNIQYF. CDR3 nucleotide sequence: TGTGCCAGCAGCTTAATTGCTAGCGGGAGGGTTGGAAACATTCAGTACTTC.